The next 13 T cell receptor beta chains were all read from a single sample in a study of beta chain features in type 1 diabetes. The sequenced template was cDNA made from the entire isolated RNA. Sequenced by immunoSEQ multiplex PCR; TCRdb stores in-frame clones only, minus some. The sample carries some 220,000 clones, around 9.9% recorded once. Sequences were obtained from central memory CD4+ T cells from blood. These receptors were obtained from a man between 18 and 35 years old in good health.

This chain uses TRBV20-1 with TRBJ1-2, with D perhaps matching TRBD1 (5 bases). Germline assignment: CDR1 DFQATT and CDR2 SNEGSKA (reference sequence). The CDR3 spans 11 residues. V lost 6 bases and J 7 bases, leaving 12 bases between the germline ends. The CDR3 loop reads CSARGTGGYTF. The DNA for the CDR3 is TGCAGTGCCCGGGGTACAGGTGGCTACACCTTC.

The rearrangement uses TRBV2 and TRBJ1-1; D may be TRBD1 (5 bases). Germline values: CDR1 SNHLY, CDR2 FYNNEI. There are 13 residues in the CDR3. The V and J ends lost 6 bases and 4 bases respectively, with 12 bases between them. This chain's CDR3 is CASRRSGGTEAFF. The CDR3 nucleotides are TGTGCCAGCAGGCGGTCTGGGGGCACTGAAGCTTTCTTT.

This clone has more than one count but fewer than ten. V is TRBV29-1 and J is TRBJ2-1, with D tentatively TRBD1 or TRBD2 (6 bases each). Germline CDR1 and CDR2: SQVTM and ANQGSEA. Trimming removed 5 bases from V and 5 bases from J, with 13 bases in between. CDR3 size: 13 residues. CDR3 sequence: CSVSGARHNEQFF. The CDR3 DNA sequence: TGCAGCGTTTCGGGGGCCCGGCACAATGAGCAGTTCTTC.

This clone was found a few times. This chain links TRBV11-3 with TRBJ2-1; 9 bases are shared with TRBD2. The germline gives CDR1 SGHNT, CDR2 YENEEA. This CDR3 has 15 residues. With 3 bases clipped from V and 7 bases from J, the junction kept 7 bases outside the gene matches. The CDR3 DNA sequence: TGTGCCAGCAGCTTCACTGCGGGAGGGTTAAATGAGCAGTTCTTC. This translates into CASSFTAGGLNEQFF.

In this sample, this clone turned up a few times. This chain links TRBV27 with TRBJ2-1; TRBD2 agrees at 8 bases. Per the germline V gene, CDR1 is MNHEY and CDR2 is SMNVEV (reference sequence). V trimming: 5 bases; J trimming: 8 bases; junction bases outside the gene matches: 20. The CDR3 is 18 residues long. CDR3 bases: TGTGCCAGCAGTCCTACCGTAGCAGCGGGAGTTCTCCGCCATGAGCAGTTCTTC. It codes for CASSPTVAAGVLRHEQFF.

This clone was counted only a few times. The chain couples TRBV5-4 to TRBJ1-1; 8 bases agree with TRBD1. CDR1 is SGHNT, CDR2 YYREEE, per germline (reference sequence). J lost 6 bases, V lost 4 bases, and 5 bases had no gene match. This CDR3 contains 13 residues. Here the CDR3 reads CASSPNRGAEAFF. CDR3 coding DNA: TGTGCCAGCAGCCCCAACAGGGGGGCTGAAGCTTTCTTT.

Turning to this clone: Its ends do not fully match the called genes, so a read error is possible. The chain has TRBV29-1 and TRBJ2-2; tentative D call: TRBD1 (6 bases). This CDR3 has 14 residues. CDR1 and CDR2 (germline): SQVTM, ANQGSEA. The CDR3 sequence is CSVQDRSNTGELFF. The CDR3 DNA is TGCAGCGTTCAAGACAGGAGTAACACCGGGGAGCTGTTTTTT.

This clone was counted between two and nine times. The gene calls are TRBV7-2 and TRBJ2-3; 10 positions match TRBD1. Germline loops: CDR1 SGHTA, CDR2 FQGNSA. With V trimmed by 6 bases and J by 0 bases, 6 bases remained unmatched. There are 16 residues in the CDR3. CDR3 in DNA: TGTGCCAGCAGTAAGGACAGGGGGGATAGCACAGATACGCAGTATTTT. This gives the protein CASSKDRGDSTDTQYF.

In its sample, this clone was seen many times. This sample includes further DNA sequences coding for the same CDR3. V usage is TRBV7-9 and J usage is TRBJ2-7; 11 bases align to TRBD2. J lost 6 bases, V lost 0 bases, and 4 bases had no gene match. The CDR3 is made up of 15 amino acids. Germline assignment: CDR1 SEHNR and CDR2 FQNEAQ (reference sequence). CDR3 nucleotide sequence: TGTGCCAGCAGCTTAGCCCTAGCGGGAGGCCTCGAGCAGTACTTC. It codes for CASSLALAGGLEQYF.

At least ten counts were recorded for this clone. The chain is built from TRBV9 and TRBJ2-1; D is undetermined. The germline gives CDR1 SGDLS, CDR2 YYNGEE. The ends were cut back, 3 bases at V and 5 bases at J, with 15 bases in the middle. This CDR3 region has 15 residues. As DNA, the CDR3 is TGTGCCAGCAGCGCCGTAGGGTACAGAGACAATGAGCAGTTCTTC. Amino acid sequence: CASSAVGYRDNEQFF.

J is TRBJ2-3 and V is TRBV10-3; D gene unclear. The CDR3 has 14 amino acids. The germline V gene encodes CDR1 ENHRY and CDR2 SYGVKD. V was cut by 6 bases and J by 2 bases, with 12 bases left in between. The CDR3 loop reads CAIRSTGSTDTQYF. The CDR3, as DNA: TGTGCCATCAGGTCGACTGGTTCCACAGATACGCAGTATTTT.

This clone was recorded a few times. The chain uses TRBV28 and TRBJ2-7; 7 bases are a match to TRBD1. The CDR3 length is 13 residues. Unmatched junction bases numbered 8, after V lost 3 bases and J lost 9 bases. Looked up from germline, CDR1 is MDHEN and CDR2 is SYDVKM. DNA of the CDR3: TGTGCCAGCAGTTTCCAAGACAGGGTTGTGCAGTACTTC. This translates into CASSFQDRVVQYF.

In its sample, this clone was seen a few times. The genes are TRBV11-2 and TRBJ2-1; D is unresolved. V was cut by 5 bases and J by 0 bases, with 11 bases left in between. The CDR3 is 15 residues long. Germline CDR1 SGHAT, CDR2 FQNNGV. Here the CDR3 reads CASSLRWGSYNEQFF. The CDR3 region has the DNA TGTGCCAGCAGCCTAAGGTGGGGCTCCTACAATGAGCAGTTCTTC.